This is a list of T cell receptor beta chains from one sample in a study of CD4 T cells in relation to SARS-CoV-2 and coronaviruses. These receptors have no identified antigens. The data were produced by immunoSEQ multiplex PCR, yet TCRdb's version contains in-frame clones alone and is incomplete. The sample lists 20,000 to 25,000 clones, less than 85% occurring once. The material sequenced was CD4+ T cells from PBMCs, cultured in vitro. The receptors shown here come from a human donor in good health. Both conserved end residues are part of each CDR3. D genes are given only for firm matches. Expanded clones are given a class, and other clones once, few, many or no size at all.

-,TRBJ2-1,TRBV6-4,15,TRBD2,CASSSGLAEYNEQFF,TGTGCCAGCAGTTCCGGACTAGCGGAGTACAATGAGCAGTTCTTC
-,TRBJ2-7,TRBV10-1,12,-,CASSQTRGEQYF,TGCGCCAGCAGTCAGACTCGGGGGGAGCAGTACTTC
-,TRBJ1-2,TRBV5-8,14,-,CASSSGHTNYGYTF,TGTGCCAGCAGCTCTGGACACACGAACTATGGCTACACCTTC
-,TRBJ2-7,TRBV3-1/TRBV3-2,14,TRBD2,CASSLRGRAYEQYF,TGTGCCAGCAGCCTAAGAGGGAGGGCCTACGAGCAGTACTTC
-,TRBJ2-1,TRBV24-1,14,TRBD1,CATSGDRGSNEQFF,TGTGCCACCTCGGGGGACAGGGGGTCCAATGAGCAGTTCTTC
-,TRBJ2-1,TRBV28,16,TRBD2,CASHHISGRRANEQFF,TGTGCCAGCCACCATATTAGCGGGAGGCGTGCCAATGAGCAGTTCTTC
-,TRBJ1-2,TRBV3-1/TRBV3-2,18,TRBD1,CASSPPGTALLRGFGYTF,TGTGCCAGCAGCCCCCCGGGGACAGCTTTATTAAGAGGGTTTGGCTACACCTTC
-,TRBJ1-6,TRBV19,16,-,CASSVTMGGDNSPLHF,TGTGCCAGTAGTGTTACCATGGGAGGAGATAATTCACCCCTCCACTTT
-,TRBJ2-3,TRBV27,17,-,CASSLGWMGLETDTQYF,TGTGCCAGCAGTTTAGGGTGGATGGGGCTAGAAACAGATACGCAGTATTTT
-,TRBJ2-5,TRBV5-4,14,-,CASSYERRQETQYF,TGTGCCAGCAGCTACGAGCGAAGACAAGAGACCCAGTACTTC
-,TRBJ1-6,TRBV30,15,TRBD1,CAWGRGRGYNSPLHF,TGTGCCTGGGGTAGGGGGCGCGGCTATAATTCACCCCTCCACTTT
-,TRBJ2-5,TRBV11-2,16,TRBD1,CASSRPRRQGQETQYF,TGTGCCAGCAGTCGTCCCCGGAGACAGGGCCAAGAGACCCAGTACTTC
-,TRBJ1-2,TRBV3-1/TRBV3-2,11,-,CASSDSGGYTF,TGTGCCAGCAGCGATTCAGGAGGCTACACCTTC
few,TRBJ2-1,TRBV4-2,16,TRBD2,CASSPSGEGGANEQFF,TGTGCCAGCAGCCCCTCGGGGGAGGGAGGGGCGAATGAGCAGTTCTTC
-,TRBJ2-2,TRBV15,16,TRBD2,CATSRVPGGGGGELFF,TGTGCCACCAGCAGAGTCCCGGGAGGGGGTGGCGGGGAGCTGTTTTTT
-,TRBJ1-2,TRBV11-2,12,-,CASSLGHDGYTF,TGTGCCAGCAGCTTGGGACATGACGGCTACACCTTC
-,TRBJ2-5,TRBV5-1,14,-,CASSGGQYQETQYF,TGCGCCAGCAGCGGAGGACAGTACCAAGAGACCCAGTACTTC
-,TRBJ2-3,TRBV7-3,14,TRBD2,CASGRGGSDGTQYF,TGTGCCAGCGGTCGGGGAGGGTCGGATGGTACGCAGTATTTT
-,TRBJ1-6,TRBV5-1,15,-,CASMPDSGYNSPLHF,TGCGCCAGCATGCCCGACAGTGGATATAATTCACCCCTCCACTTT
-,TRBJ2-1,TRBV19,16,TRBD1,CASSIWSQGGYNEQFF,TGTGCCAGTAGTATATGGTCACAGGGGGGCTACAATGAGCAGTTCTTC
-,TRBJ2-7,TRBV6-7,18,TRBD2,CASSYPPWASGLPYEQYF,TGTGCCAGCAGTTACCCGCCCTGGGCTAGCGGGTTACCCTACGAGCAGTACTTC
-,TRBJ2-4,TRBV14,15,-,CASSQAPGQPNIQYF,TGTGCCAGCAGCCAAGCCCCCGGACAGCCCAACATTCAGTACTTC
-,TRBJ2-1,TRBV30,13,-,CAWSLGINNEQFF,TGTGCCTGGAGTCTCGGAATAAACAATGAGCAGTTCTTC
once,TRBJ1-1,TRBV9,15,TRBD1,CASSGTRQGNTEAFF,TGTGCCAGCAGCGGAACCCGACAGGGGAACACTGAAGCTTTCTTT
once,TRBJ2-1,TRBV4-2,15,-,CASSQDLRDGNEQFF,TGTGCCAGCAGCCAAGATTTGCGGGACGGCAATGAGCAGTTCTTC
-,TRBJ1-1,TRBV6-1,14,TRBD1,CASSDWDRGTEAFF,TGTGCCAGCAGTGATTGGGACAGGGGCACTGAAGCTTTCTTT
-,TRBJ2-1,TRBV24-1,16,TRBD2,CATSDQLAAVYNEQFF,TGTGCCACCAGTGACCAGCTAGCGGCAGTGTACAATGAGCAGTTCTTC
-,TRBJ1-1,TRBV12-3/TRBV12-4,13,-,CASSFTGSAEAFF,TGTGCCAGCAGTTTCACAGGGAGCGCTGAAGCTTTCTTT
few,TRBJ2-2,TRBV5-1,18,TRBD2,CASSLRTSGRPNTGELFF,TGCGCCAGCAGCTTGAGGACTAGCGGGAGGCCTAACACCGGGGAGCTGTTTTTT
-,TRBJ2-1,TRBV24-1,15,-,CATSDLARSYNEQFF,TGTGCCACCAGTGATTTGGCCCGGTCCTACAATGAGCAGTTCTTC